These 31 T cell receptor beta chains originate from one sample sequenced in a study of T cells in Graves' hyperthyroidism and ophthalmopathy. The investigators amplified TCR beta CDR3 regions from RNA transcripts. An initial round of RT-PCR targeting the TCR CDR3 relied on the HTBI primer set. Using its own MiXCR run on the multiplex PCR reads, TCRdb lists one record per CDR3 protein. The sample lists a few hundred thousand distinct CDR3 sequences, approximately 25% seen once, with more than 60% in the top ten. What was sequenced was blood. The receptors were sampled from a man over 45 with Graves' hyperthyroidism.

In the case of this clonotype: This may come from a read error, since a much larger clone is one base off. The rearrangement links TRBV18 to TRBJ1-4; no clear D gene. The CDR3 contains 13 residues. Germline V gene lookup returns CDR1 KGHSH and CDR2 LQKENI. The CDR3 DNA reads TGTGCCAGCCCACCCGCCAATAATGAAAAACTGTTTTTT. Amino acid sequence: CASPPANNEKLFF. The entire variable domain, with the rest obtained from reference TRBV18 and TRBJ1-4, is as follows: NAGVMQNPRHLVRRRGQEARLRCSPMKGHSHVYWYRQLPEEGLKFMVYLQKENIIDESGMPKERFSAEFPKEGPSILRIQQVVRGDSAAYFCASPPANNEKLFFGSGTQLSVL.

This clonotype has ten or more counts. The V gene is TRBV12-3 or TRBV12-4, the J gene TRBJ2-5; D gene uncertain. The CDR3 runs 13 residues. Between the trimmed V and J ends, which lost 3 bases and 5 bases, there was a span of 10 bases. The chain's CDR3 is CASSFTVTETQYF. DNA for the CDR3: TGTGCCAGCAGTTTTACGGTTACGGAGACCCAGTACTTC.

This clonotype turned up a few times. The V call is TRBV3-1, the J call TRBJ2-5; D not certain. The V gene's germline CDR1 is LGHDT and CDR2 YNNKEL (reference sequence). V dropped 5 bases and J dropped 5 bases, with 15 bases sitting between them. This CDR3 has 14 amino acids. The CDR3 coding sequence is TGTGCCAGCAGCGTAGGAGTAGCCCGCGAGACCCAGTACTTC. Its protein product is CASSVGVARETQYF.

In its sample, this clonotype was seen a few times. The J gene is TRBJ1-5, the V gene TRBV12-3 or TRBV12-4; perhaps TRBD1 as D (5 bases). This CDR3 region has 16 residues. The V end was cut by 3 bases, the J end by 2 bases, with 14 bases between. The CDR3 reads CASSFFRGRGNQPQHF. CDR3 in DNA: TGTGCCAGCAGTTTCTTTCGGGGGAGAGGCAATCAGCCCCAGCATTTT.

The chain employs TRBV20-1 and TRBJ2-7, with D tentatively TRBD2 (6 bases). Looked up from germline, CDR1 is DFQATT and CDR2 is SNEGSKA (reference sequence). Deletions cut 3 bases from V and 6 bases from J, with 9 bases between. The CDR3 is 11 residues long. CDR3 loop: CSASPGGEQYF. The CDR3 DNA reads as TGCAGTGCTAGCCCCGGGGGCGAGCAGTACTTC.

The chain combines TRBV19 with TRBJ2-5, with TRBD2 identical over 8 bases. V lost 6 bases and J lost 4; bases outside the gene matches: 10. There are 15 residues in the CDR3. The germline gives CDR1 LNHDA, CDR2 SQIVND (reference sequence). CDR3 in DNA: TGTGCCAGTAGGCGGGACGGGAGGGCTTTAGAGACCCAGTACTTC. Translated: CASRRDGRALETQYF.

This clonotype was seen repeatedly, ten times or more. The chain links TRBV12-3 or TRBV12-4 to TRBJ2-3; 7 nucleotides agree with TRBD2. This CDR3 has 14 residues. V gave up 3 bases and J gave up 5 bases; unmatched junction bases: 5. In nucleotides, the CDR3 is TGTGCCAGCAGTTTTCGTCCTAGCGGAGATACGCAGTATTTT. Translating gives CASSFRPSGDTQYF.

This clonotype came up a few times. The chain combines TRBV5-4 with TRBJ2-2, with D hard to call. Trimming took off 0 bases at V and 7 bases at J, with 7 bases between the two ends. CDR1 and CDR2 (germline): SGHNT, YYREEE (reference sequence). CDR3 size: 13 residues. The chain's CDR3 is CASSLGGIGELFF. The CDR3 coding sequence is TGTGCCAGCAGCTTGGGAGGCATCGGGGAGCTGTTTTTT.

This sequence joins TRBV19 and TRBJ1-2; perhaps TRBD1 as D (6 bases). Germline CDR1 is LNHDA and CDR2 is SQIVND (reference sequence). This CDR3 contains 16 residues. Deletions cut 2 bases from V and 5 bases from J, with 18 bases between. In DNA form, the CDR3 reads TGTGCCAGTAGTATACCACAGGGTAACAGTGGATATGGCTACACCTTC. Translation gives CASSIPQGNSGYGYTF. The entire variable domain, with the rest obtained from reference TRBV19 and TRBJ1-2, is as follows: DGGITQSPKYLFRKEGQNVTLSCEQNLNHDAMYWYRQDPGQGLRLIYYSQIVNDFQKGDIAEGYSVSREKKESFPLTVTSAQKNPTAFYLCASSIPQGNSGYGYTFGSGTRLTVV.

This clonotype has more than one count but fewer than ten. The DNA for the CDR3 is TGCAGTGTAGCGGGCGACCTACAAGAGACCCAGTACTTC. Amino acid sequence: CSVAGDLQETQYF. The rearrangement links TRBV20-1 to TRBJ2-5, with 7 bases aligning to TRBD2. V gave up 7 bases and J gave up 2 bases; unmatched junction bases: 7. The CDR3 spans 13 residues. Germline V gene data show CDR1 as DFQATT and CDR2 as SNEGSKA (reference sequence).

The chain is built from TRBV6-5 and TRBJ2-1, with 7 positions matching TRBD1. V lost 2 bases, J lost 6 bases, and 7 bases stayed unmatched. CDR3 size: 15 residues. Per germline, CDR1 MNHEY and CDR2 SVGAGI. CDR3 nucleotide sequence: TGTGCCAGCAGTTACGACGACAGGGTAACCAATGAGCAGTTCTTC. As protein: CASSYDDRVTNEQFF.

This clonotype appeared many times. The chain has TRBV28 and TRBJ1-3; D is perhaps TRBD1 (6 bases). The CDR3 is 13 amino acids. Germline CDR1 and CDR2: MDHEN and SYDVKM. V gave up 6 bases and J gave up 7 bases, with 13 bases separating them. The CDR3 spells CASRHLTGNTIYF. The CDR3 bases are TGTGCCAGCAGACATTTAACAGGGAACACCATATATTTT. Looking up the rest from reference TRBV28 and TRBJ1-3 gives the full variable domain: DVKVTQSSRYLVKRTGEKVFLECVQDMDHENMFWYRQDPGLGLRLIYFSYDVKMKEKGDIPEGYSVSREKKERFSLILESASTNQTSMYLCASRHLTGNTIYFGEGSWLTVV.

Ten or more counts support this clonotype. V is TRBV6-1 and J is TRBJ2-7; D uncertain. The CDR3 has 15 residues. The V and J ends lost 0 bases and 6 bases respectively, with 15 bases between them. CDR1 is MNHNS and CDR2 is SASEGT in the germline V gene. The CDR3 sequence is CASSEARGYDSEQYF. The DNA for the CDR3 is TGTGCCAGCAGTGAAGCTCGTGGATACGACTCCGAGCAGTACTTC.

This clonotype was observed at least ten times. The chain employs TRBV7-6 and TRBJ2-7; TRBD1 matches at 7 bases. Trimming took 4 bases from V and 3 from J; bases not matched to a gene: 6. CDR3 length: 14 amino acids. CDR1 is SGHVS and CDR2 is FNYEAQ in the germline V gene. For the CDR3, the DNA is TGTGCCAGCAGCTCGACAGGGTCGGGCTACGAGCAGTACTTC. Encoded protein: CASSSTGSGYEQYF.

To note about this clonotype: One junction end does not reproduce the germline sequence, and a read error may be involved. V gene TRBV5-8 combines with J gene TRBJ1-2, with D hard to call. Looked up from germline, CDR1 is SGHTS and CDR2 is YDEGEE. The CDR3 extends over 14 amino acids. CDR3 nucleotide sequence: TGCGCCAGCAGCTTGGATCGGGGATTAGAGGGCTACACCTTC. Its protein product is CASSLDRGLEGYTF.

This chain connects TRBV28 to TRBJ1-2, with D possibly matching TRBD1 (6 bases). Trimming removed 6 bases from V and 6 bases from J, with 17 bases in between. The CDR3 is 14 residues long. The germline gives CDR1 MDHEN, CDR2 SYDVKM. The DNA of the CDR3 is TGTGCCAGCAGCTGGACCAAGGGGGGCCATGGCTACACCTTC. Translating gives CASSWTKGGHGYTF.

The table lists this clonotype with many counts. The chain employs TRBV5-1 and TRBJ2-7, with D maybe TRBD2 (5 bases). The V gene's germline CDR1 is SGHRS and CDR2 YFSETQ. The V gene lost 0 bases and the J gene lost 5 bases, with 12 bases spanning the gap. CDR3 length: 14 amino acids. The CDR3 loop is CASSLEGSPDEQYF. The CDR3 DNA reads TGCGCCAGCAGCTTGGAAGGGAGTCCGGACGAGCAGTACTTC.

This rearrangement joins TRBV5-1 to TRBJ2-3; 7 nucleotides align to TRBD2. This CDR3 spans 14 amino acids. Germline CDR1 SGHRS, CDR2 YFSETQ. V was pared by 4 bases and J by 2 bases, with 4 bases of the junction left unmatched. Here the CDR3 DNA reads TGCGCCAGCAGCGGGACTATCCACACAGATACGCAGTATTTT. The encoded protein is CASSGTIHTDTQYF.

This sequence joins TRBV7-3 and TRBJ1-1, with 9 bases identical to TRBD1. The CDR3 runs to 16 residues. The germline V gene encodes CDR1 SGHTA and CDR2 FQGTGA. Trimming took 4 bases from V and 11 from J; bases not matched to a gene: 17. CDR3 in amino acids: CASSSLSGQGFGMAFF. The CDR3, as DNA: TGTGCCAGCAGCTCCCTGTCCGGACAGGGGTTCGGGATGGCTTTCTTT.

This clonotype was seen more than once but under ten times. The CDR3 loop reads CASGRDRVAYEQYF. The CDR3 bases are TGTGCCAGCGGTCGCGACAGGGTAGCCTACGAGCAGTACTTC. The chain carries TRBV6-1 and TRBJ2-7, with 7 positions matching TRBD1. Unmatched junction bases numbered 9, after V lost 8 bases and J lost 2 bases. CDR3 size: 14 residues. Germline V gene sequence: CDR1 MNHNS, CDR2 SASEGT.

The gene calls are TRBV5-1 and TRBJ2-7; 7 nucleotides line up with TRBD2. The CDR3 runs to 14 residues. The V and J ends lost 2 bases and 2 bases, in that order; junction bases with no gene match: 4. From germline, CDR1 is SGHRS and CDR2 YFSETQ. In nucleotides, the CDR3 is TGCGCCAGCAGCTTTGGGGGGGAACCCTACGAGCAGTACTTC. As protein: CASSFGGEPYEQYF.

This clonotype was found many times. The V call is TRBV11-3, the J call TRBJ2-7; D gene uncertain. Germline loops: CDR1 SGHNT, CDR2 YENEEA. The V gene lost 2 bases and the J gene lost 6 bases, with 8 bases spanning the gap. This CDR3 contains 12 residues. The DNA of the CDR3 is TGTGCCAGCAGCTTAAACGGCCTCGAGCAGTACTTC. Translated, it gives CASSLNGLEQYF.

A single count supports this clonotype. The J gene is TRBJ2-2, the V gene TRBV29-1; 7 nucleotides align to TRBD1. CDR1 is SQVTM, CDR2 ANQGSEA, per germline. There are 13 residues in the CDR3. Losses at the gene ends were 6 bases for V and 3 bases for J; bases not matched to a gene: 4. CDR3 sequence: CSVTGIDTGELFF. The CDR3 bases are TGCAGCGTGACAGGGATCGACACCGGGGAGCTGTTTTTT.

The chain is built from TRBV20-1 and TRBJ2-5; a weak D match, TRBD2 (7 bases). This CDR3 spans 13 amino acids. Germline CDR1 and CDR2: DFQATT and SNEGSKA (reference sequence). Trimming shortened V by 4 bases and J by 1 base, and 10 bases separated the two germline ends. CDR3 amino acids: CSATGGSQETQYF. CDR3 nucleotides: TGCAGTGCTACGGGGGGCTCCCAAGAGACCCAGTACTTC.

V usage is TRBV18 and J usage is TRBJ2-7; perhaps TRBD2 as D (6 bases). V lost 6 bases and J 0 bases, leaving 12 bases between the germline ends. In germline, CDR1 is KGHSH, CDR2 LQKENI. This CDR3 spans 14 amino acids. In DNA, the CDR3 is TGTGCCAGCTCGGGGAGTAGCGGCTCCTACGAGCAGTACTTC. Translation: CASSGSSGSYEQYF.

The CDR3 region has the DNA TGCGCCAGCAGCCCGGGGTACCGGACAGGGGCCACTGAAGCTTTCTTT. It specifies CASSPGYRTGATEAFF. The chain uses TRBV5-1 and TRBJ1-1, with TRBD1 matching over 9 bases. The CDR3 loop spans 16 amino acids. Per germline, CDR1 SGHRS and CDR2 YFSETQ. V lost 4 bases to trimming and J lost 4 bases; unmatched junction nucleotides: 11.

The CDR3 region has the DNA TGTGCCAGCAGCGTAGGAGGGGACCGCACAGATACGCAGTATTTT. The encoded protein is CASSVGGDRTDTQYF. The chain has TRBV9 and TRBJ2-3, with D perhaps matching TRBD1 or TRBD2 (5 bases each). V lost 0 bases to trimming and J lost 1 base, with 9 bases between them. The germline CDR1 and CDR2 sequences are SGDLS and YYNGEE. The CDR3 runs to 15 residues.

This clonotype came up a few times. The chain is built from TRBV5-1 and TRBJ2-5; D possibly matches TRBD1 or TRBD2 (5 bases each). With 0 bases removed from V and 1 base from J, the gap between germline ends came to 10 bases. The CDR3 has 15 amino acids. CDR1 and CDR2 from the germline V gene are SGHRS and YFSETQ. Here the CDR3 DNA reads TGCGCCAGCAGCTTGGGGGGACGTCCCCAAGAGACCCAGTACTTC. This codes for CASSLGGRPQETQYF.

This clonotype was picked up a small number of times. The CDR3 nucleotides read TGTGCCAGCAGGTGGACTAGCGGGAGGGCCTACAATGAGCAGTTCTTC. Protein sequence: CASRWTSGRAYNEQFF. This chain joins TRBV7-9 and TRBJ2-1; 15 nucleotides line up with TRBD2. The germline V gene has CDR1 SEHNR and CDR2 FQNEAQ (reference sequence). The CDR3 is 16 residues long. Trimming removed 6 bases from V and 2 bases from J; junction bases left unmatched: 2.

A few counts support this clonotype. V and J are TRBV3-1 and TRBJ2-1; D unclear. Deletions cut 8 bases from V and 12 bases from J, with 14 bases between. CDR3 length: 11 amino acids. Germline assignment: CDR1 LGHDT and CDR2 YNNKEL (reference sequence). CDR3 in amino acids: CASGTHGGQFF. CDR3 in DNA: TGTGCCAGCGGAACTCACGGTGGGCAGTTCTTC.

This clonotype was observed a few times. The chain carries TRBV6-1 and TRBJ2-3, with D perhaps TRBD1 or TRBD2 (6 bases each). CDR1 MNHNS and CDR2 SASEGT come from the germline V gene. Trimming cost V 6 bases and J 5 bases, with 15 bases left between them. This CDR3 is built from 14 residues. DNA of the CDR3: TGTGCCAGCAGGACTGGGGGGCTGAAAGATACGCAGTATTTT. Its protein is CASRTGGLKDTQYF.